This TCR beta chain derives from a study of OX40 agonist ivuxolimab in advanced cancers. At the level of the study: Ivuxolimab, an agonistic anti-OX40 (CD134) antibody, was given to patients. Averaging around 60 years in age, with a range of roughly 23 to 80, the cohort was approximately 83% male. Each dose-escalation patient presented with hepatocellular carcinoma, melanoma, renal cell or head and neck cancer.

Study-wide results and caveats: Expanded clones tended on average to be more numerous among CD8+ T cells than CD4+.

From germline, CDR1 is SGHTS and CDR2 YDEGEE. Trimming pared 2 bases from V and 2 bases from J, leaving 13 bases between. This CDR3 has 15 residues. Only in-frame clones appear in the TCRdb table, and some are missing; sequencing was by immunoSEQ multiplex PCR. The sample carries approximately 31,000 clones, roughly nine tenths recorded once. This clone has a single count. The antigen remains unidentified. The origin of this receptor is an adult with an advanced solid tumor such as melanoma, head and neck, liver or kidney cancer. This chain connects TRBV5-8 to TRBJ1-1, with D unclear. The source was CD4+ or CD8+ T cells sorted from blood, collected in a trial of the OX40 agonist ivuxolimab. Here the CDR3 reads CASSFGSDPNTEAFF. CDR3 in DNA: TGTGCCAGCAGCTTTGGGTCAGACCCTAACACTGAAGCTTTCTTT.